This TCR beta chain comes out of a study of OX40 agonist ivuxolimab in advanced cancers. Study at large: Patients were given ivuxolimab, an antibody that agonizes OX40 (CD134). General study points: The study did not work out the antigen specificity of the expanded peripheral T cells. By week 6 at 0.1 to 3.0 mg/kg, blood CD4+ and CD8+ T cells had expanded clonally. CD8+ T cells were the subset that, on average, had more expanded clones than CD4+.

This clone was seen more than once but under ten times. As yet, its antigen is unknown. Per the germline V gene, CDR1 is LNHDA and CDR2 is SQIVND (reference sequence). Trimming took 7 bases from V and 3 from J; bases not matched to a gene: 8. This CDR3 contains 15 residues. The table came from immunoSEQ multiplex PCR; TCRdb's copy has only in-frame clones and leaves some out. The sample lists about 60,000 clones, around 83% seen once, with approximately 30% in the top ten. Sequenced material: CD4+ or CD8+ T cells sorted from blood, taken in a trial of the OX40 agonist ivuxolimab. The chain links TRBV19 to TRBJ2-2, with TRBD1 matching over 7 bases. The receptor was derived from an adult with an advanced solid tumor such as melanoma, head and neck, liver or kidney cancer. CDR3 residues: CASNTIDRDTGELFF. Here the CDR3 DNA reads TGTGCCAGTAACACAATCGACAGGGACACCGGGGAGCTGTTTTTT.